This entry lists 10 T cell receptor beta chains sequenced from one sample in a study of blood T cell repertoires in COVID-19. This table comes from immunoSEQ multiplex PCR, and its TCRdb copy is limited to in-frame clones, with some not included. The table has some 270,000 clones, approximately 85% seen once. Sequenced sample: PBMCs or T cells enriched from blood (not recorded which). These TCRs come from a woman in her forties or fifties who had been exposed to COVID-19.

This rearrangement joins TRBV7-2 to TRBJ2-7, with 9 positions matching TRBD1. Germline V gene data show CDR1 as SGHTA and CDR2 as FQGNSA. The CDR3 has 15 amino acids. The ends lost 3 bases at V and 4 bases at J; junction bases unmatched: 7. The DNA of the CDR3 is TGTGCCAGCAGCTTCCCGGGACAGGGTTCGTACGAGCAGTACTTC. Translated, it gives CASSFPGQGSYEQYF.

The CDR3 here is CASTLGLAGMSSYNEQFF. CDR3 coding DNA: TGTGCCAGCACCTTGGGACTAGCGGGGATGAGCTCCTACAATGAGCAGTTCTTC. The rearrangement uses TRBV28 and TRBJ2-1; 13 bases line up with TRBD2. V was clipped by 7 bases and J by 0 bases; unmatched bases: 9. CDR3 length: 18 residues. Germline CDR1 MDHEN, CDR2 SYDVKM.

This chain connects TRBV5-1 to TRBJ1-1; D might be TRBD1 (5 bases). The V gene lost 1 base and the J gene lost 2 bases, with 15 bases spanning the gap. Germline CDR1 reads SGHRS; CDR2 reads YFSETQ. There are 16 residues in the CDR3. The CDR3, as DNA: TGCGCCAGCAGCTTGCTACTTTTCCAGGGAAACACTGAAGCTTTCTTT. It codes for CASSLLLFQGNTEAFF.

The rearrangement joins TRBV6-5 to TRBJ2-7, with 8 bases lining up with TRBD1. The germline gives CDR1 MNHEY, CDR2 SVGAGI. This CDR3 region has 14 residues. The V and J ends lost 2 bases and 5 bases, in that order; junction bases with no gene match: 5. For the CDR3, the DNA is TGTGCCAGCAGTTACGTTGGACAGGGAAACGAGCAGTACTTC. Protein sequence: CASSYVGQGNEQYF.

The chain uses TRBV19 and TRBJ1-1; a possible D gene is TRBD1 (6 bases). Germline CDR1 is LNHDA and CDR2 is SQIVND (reference sequence). Trimming removed 4 bases at V and 11 bases at J, with 17 bases between. This CDR3 is built from 13 residues. The CDR3: CASSTSGGQIAFF. The CDR3 nucleotides read TGTGCCAGTAGTACCAGTGGGGGACAAATTGCTTTCTTT.

Comment on this clone: A read error may explain this, as a much larger clone is one base away. V gene TRBV4-3 combines with J gene TRBJ2-2; TRBD2 agrees at 9 bases. The V gene's germline CDR1 is LGHNA and CDR2 YSLEER. This CDR3 contains 17 residues. CDR3 sequence: CPRSQDLGGGASGELFF. The CDR3 DNA is TGCCCCCGCAGCCAAGATCTGGGCGGGGGGGCAAGCGGGGAGCTGTTTTTT.

CDR3 loop: CASRFDTGGRNTEAFF. CDR3 in DNA: TGCGCCAGCAGATTTGATACAGGGGGGAGGAACACTGAAGCTTTCTTT. The rearrangement joins TRBV5-1 to TRBJ1-1, with 8 bases aligning to TRBD1. The trim removed 5 bases at V and 1 base at J, leaving 10 bases unmatched. Germline loops: CDR1 SGHRS, CDR2 YFSETQ. The CDR3 runs to 16 residues.

The chain employs TRBV7-8 and TRBJ1-3; D possibly corresponds to TRBD1 (5 bases). Germline CDR1 is SGHVS and CDR2 is FQNEAQ. Trimming cost V 5 bases and J 4 bases, with 12 bases left between them. This CDR3 has 14 residues. CDR3 sequence reads: CASSPGTPGNTIYF. The CDR3, as DNA: TGTGCCAGCAGCCCCGGGACTCCCGGAAACACCATATATTTT.

This rearrangement joins TRBV6-6 to TRBJ2-1; a weak D match, TRBD1 (5 bases). CDR3 size: 15 residues. CDR1 MNHNY and CDR2 SVGAGI come from the germline V gene (reference sequence). The V end lost 6 bases, the J end lost 5 bases, and 17 bases lay between the germline ends. The CDR3 DNA follows: TGTGCCAGCAGCACCCCCCAGGGAAGCCACAATGAGCAGTTCTTC. It is translated as CASSTPQGSHNEQFF.

This clone was recorded a few times. The rearrangement links TRBV12-5 to TRBJ1-1; D is unclear. Deletions cut 4 bases from V and 0 bases from J, with 6 bases between. Germline assignment: CDR1 LGHNT and CDR2 FRNRAP. CDR3 length: 13 amino acids. The CDR3 DNA follows: TGTGCTAGTGGTTCGCCAGTGAACACTGAAGCTTTCTTT. Encoded protein: CASGSPVNTEAFF.